Sequencing of this T cell receptor beta chain was carried out in a study of lymphopenia after photon versus proton radiotherapy. Here immunoSEQ multiplex PCR was the method, and the copy in TCRdb shows in-frame clones only, minus some. The sample has 15,000 to 20,000 clones, 92% seen once. In germline, CDR1 is MNHNS, CDR2 SASEGT. This CDR3 has 11 residues. V lost 0 bases and J lost 13, with 9 bases in between. This TCR was recovered from a woman between 35 and 50 years old with cholangiocarcinoma. The chain has TRBV6-1 and TRBJ1-1; D call uncertain. Source: peripheral blood, taken from a patient treated with photon-based radiotherapy. CDR3 sequence: CASSEALGGFF. For the CDR3, the DNA is TGTGCCAGCAGTGAAGCTCTCGGAGGTTTCTTT.